This T cell receptor (beta chain) is from a study of blood T cells in healthy people across ages. This CDR3 is 16 amino acids long. Trimming at V came to 3 bases and at J to 6 bases, leaving 14 bases not matched to a gene. CDR1 is SQVTM and CDR2 is ANQGSEA in the germline V gene. Together with a sample-barcoded 5' primer, a J-beta primer mix was included in a second PCR lasting roughly 6 to 12 cycles. TCRdb re-derived calls from the 5' RACE reads in MiXCR, one entry per CDR3 protein. The profile shows about 730,000 distinct CDR3 sequences, approximately 43% of them singletons. The sequencing sample was made of blood. The V gene is TRBV29-1, the J gene TRBJ2-1; the match to TRBD2 covers 7 bases. The receptor was derived from a woman aged 60-75 years in good health. In nucleotides, the CDR3 is TGCAGCGTTGACAGCCTTGTGGCGGGAGTACTCAATGAGCAGTTCTTC. It yields the protein CSVDSLVAGVLNEQFF.